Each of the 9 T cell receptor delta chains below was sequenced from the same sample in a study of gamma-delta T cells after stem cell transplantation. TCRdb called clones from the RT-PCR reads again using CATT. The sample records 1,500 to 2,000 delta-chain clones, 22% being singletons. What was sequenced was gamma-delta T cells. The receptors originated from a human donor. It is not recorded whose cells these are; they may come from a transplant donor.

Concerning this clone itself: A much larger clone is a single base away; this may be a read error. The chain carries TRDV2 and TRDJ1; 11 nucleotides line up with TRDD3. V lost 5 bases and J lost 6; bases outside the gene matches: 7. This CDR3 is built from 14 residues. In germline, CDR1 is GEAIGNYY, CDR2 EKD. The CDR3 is CACGPILGDNKLIF. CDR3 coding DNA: TGTGCCTGTGGCCCAATACTGGGGGATAATAAACTCATCTTT.

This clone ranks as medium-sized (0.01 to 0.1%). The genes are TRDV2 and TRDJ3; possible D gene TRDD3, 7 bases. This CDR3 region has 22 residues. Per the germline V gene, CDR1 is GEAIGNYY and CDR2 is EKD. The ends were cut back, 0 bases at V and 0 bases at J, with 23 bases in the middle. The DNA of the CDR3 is TGTGCCTGTGACACCTCCTACGGGCAGTTGGGGGAGAGCTCCTGGGACACCCGACAGATGTTTTTC. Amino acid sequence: CACDTSYGQLGESSWDTRQMFF.

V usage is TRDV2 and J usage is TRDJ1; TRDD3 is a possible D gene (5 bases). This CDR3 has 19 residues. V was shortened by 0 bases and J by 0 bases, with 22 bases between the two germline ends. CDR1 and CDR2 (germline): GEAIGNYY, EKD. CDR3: CACDTLNTVGEVYTDKLIF. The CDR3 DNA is TGTGCCTGTGACACCTTGAATACCGTTGGGGAGGTGTACACCGATAAACTCATCTTT.

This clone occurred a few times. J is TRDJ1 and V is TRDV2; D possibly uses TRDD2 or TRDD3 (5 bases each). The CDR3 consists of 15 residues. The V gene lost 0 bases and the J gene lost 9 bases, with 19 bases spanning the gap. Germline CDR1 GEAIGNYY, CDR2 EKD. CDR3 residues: CACDTVGAYELELIF. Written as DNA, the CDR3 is TGTGCCTGTGACACCGTTGGGGCCTACGAGTTGGAACTCATCTTT.

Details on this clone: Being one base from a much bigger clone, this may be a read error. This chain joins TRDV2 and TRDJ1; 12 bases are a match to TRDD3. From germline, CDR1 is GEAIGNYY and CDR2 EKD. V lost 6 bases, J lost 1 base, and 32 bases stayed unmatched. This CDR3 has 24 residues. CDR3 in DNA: TGTGCCTGTTTTCCCGTGGATTATTCTGTACTGGGGGATACCTCGTCGGTATTCACCGATAAACTCATCTTT. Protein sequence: CACFPVDYSVLGDTSSVFTDKLIF.

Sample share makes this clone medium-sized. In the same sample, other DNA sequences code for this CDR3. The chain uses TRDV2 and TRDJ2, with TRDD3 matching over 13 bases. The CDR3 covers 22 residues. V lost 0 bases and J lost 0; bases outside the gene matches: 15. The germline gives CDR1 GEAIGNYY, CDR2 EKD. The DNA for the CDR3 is TGTGCCTGTGACACCTTACTGGGGGATACGAAAGGTGGTCCCGCTTTGACAGCACAACTCTTCTTT. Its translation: CACDTLLGDTKGGPALTAQLFF.

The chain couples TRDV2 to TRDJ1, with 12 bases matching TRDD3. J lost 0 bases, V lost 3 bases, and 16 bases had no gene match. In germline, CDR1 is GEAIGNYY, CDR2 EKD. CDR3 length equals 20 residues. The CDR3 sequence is CACDAVLGDTFQRNTDKLIF. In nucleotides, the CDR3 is TGTGCCTGTGACGCCGTGCTGGGGGATACGTTCCAGAGAAACACCGATAAACTCATCTTT.

This CDR3 is CACDFPGDTAWDTRQMFF. The CDR3 DNA sequence: TGTGCCTGTGACTTCCCGGGGGATACTGCCTGGGACACCCGACAGATGTTTTTC. This chain uses TRDV2 with TRDJ3; 9 nucleotides align to TRDD3. Trimming cost V 3 bases and J 2 bases; bases outside gene matches: 7. This CDR3 spans 18 amino acids. Germline-derived CDR1 and CDR2 are GEAIGNYY and EKD.

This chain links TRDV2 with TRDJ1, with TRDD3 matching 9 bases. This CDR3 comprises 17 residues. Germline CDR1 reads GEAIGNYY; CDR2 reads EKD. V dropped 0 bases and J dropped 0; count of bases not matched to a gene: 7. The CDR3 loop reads CACDTVLGESYTDKLIF. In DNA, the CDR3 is TGTGCCTGTGACACCGTACTGGGGGAGAGCTACACCGATAAACTCATCTTT.